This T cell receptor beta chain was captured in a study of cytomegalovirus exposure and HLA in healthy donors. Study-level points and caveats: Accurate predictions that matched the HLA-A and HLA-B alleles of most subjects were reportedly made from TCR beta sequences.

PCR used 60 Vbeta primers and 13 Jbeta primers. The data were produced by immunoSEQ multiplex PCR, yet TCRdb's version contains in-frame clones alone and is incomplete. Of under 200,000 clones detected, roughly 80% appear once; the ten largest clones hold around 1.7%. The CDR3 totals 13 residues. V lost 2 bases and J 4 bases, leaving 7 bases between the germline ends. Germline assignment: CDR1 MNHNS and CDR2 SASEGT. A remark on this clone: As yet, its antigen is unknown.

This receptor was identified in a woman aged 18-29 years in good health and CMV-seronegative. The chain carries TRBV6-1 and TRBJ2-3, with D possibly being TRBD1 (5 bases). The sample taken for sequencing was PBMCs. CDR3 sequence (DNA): TGTGCCAGCAGTGAAAACAGGCCAGATACGCAGTATTTT. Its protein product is CASSENRPDTQYF.